The 20 T cell receptor beta chains in this list originate from one sample, sequenced in a study of T cell repertoires in cytomegalovirus infection. What these receptors recognize is not known. Using its own MiXCR run on the reads, TCRdb lists one record per CDR3 protein. This sample carries around 800,000 distinct CDR3 sequences, approximately 30% of them seen once, and the ten largest clones take 9.5% to 15%. The input for sequencing was cultured CD8+ T cells from PBMCs, taken from culture after CMV antigen stimulation. The receptors derive from a human donor in good health (CMV status not recorded). Some clones in this sample may be carry-over from other donors' samples.

The chain uses TRBV19 and TRBJ1-1; 7 bases line up with TRBD1. The V segment lost 5 bases and the J segment 11 bases; nucleotides outside the gene matches: 8. The CDR3 is made up of 12 amino acids. Germline CDR1 LNHDA, CDR2 SQIVND (reference sequence). CDR3 amino acids: CASSLRTGSAFF. The CDR3 region has the DNA TGTGCCAGTAGTCTGCGGACAGGATCCGCTTTCTTT.

This clonotype turned up a few times. V usage is TRBV27 and J usage is TRBJ2-3; D may be TRBD2 (6 bases). The CDR3 loop spans 13 amino acids. V lost 7 bases and J lost 4, with 12 bases in between. Germline-derived CDR1 and CDR2 are MNHEY and SMNVEV (reference sequence). The CDR3 DNA sequence: TGTGCCAGCATCGGGGGAATGGCAGATACGCAGTATTTT. Translating it yields CASIGGMADTQYF.

Only a few counts were recorded for this clonotype. The chain is built from TRBV7-9 and TRBJ2-5; 8 nucleotides agree with TRBD2. The J segment lost 5 bases and the V segment lost 5 bases, leaving 7 bases of the junction unmatched. CDR1 is SEHNR, CDR2 FQNEAQ, per germline (reference sequence). The CDR3 contains 14 residues. The CDR3 is CASSPSGSRETQYF. DNA for the CDR3: TGTGCCAGCAGCCCTAGCGGGTCGAGGGAGACCCAGTACTTC.

This clonotype turned up a few times. V is TRBV9 and J is TRBJ2-7; a weak D match, TRBD2 (5 bases). The length of the CDR3 is 12 residues. Germline V gives CDR1 SGDLS, CDR2 YYNGEE. V was clipped by 2 bases and J by 5 bases, with 8 bases between them. CDR3 sequence: CASSVEEDEQYV. In DNA form, the CDR3 reads TGTGCCAGCAGCGTCGAGGAGGACGAGCAGTACGTC.

About this clonotype itself: At one end the junction does not follow the germline gene, possibly because of a read error. The rearrangement uses TRBV7-8 and TRBJ1-1; D gene uncertain. The CDR3 loop spans 14 amino acids. Germline V gene data show CDR1 as SGHVS and CDR2 as FQNEAQ. The CDR3 DNA follows: TGTGCCTGCAGCTCGGACGGACGGAACACTGAAGCTTTCTTT. This gives the protein CACSSDGRNTEAFF. The whole variable domain, filled in from reference TRBV7-8 and TRBJ1-1, reads GAGVSQSPRYKVAKRGQDVALRCDPISGHVSLFWYQQALGQGPEFLTYFQNEAQLDKSGLPSDRFFAERPEGSVSTLKIQRTQQEDSAVYLCACSSDGRNTEAFFGQGTRLTVV.

V usage is TRBV15 and J usage is TRBJ1-3; D gene uncertain. This CDR3 contains 14 residues. The germline gives CDR1 LNHNV, CDR2 YYDKDF (reference sequence). The V and J ends lost 3 bases and 3 bases respectively, with 9 bases between them. The CDR3 DNA reads TGTGCCACCAGCAGGGAGCCCCGTGGAAACACCATATATTTT. Translating it yields CATSREPRGNTIYF.

This chain connects TRBV12-3 or TRBV12-4 to TRBJ2-2; D call uncertain. The V and J ends lost 4 bases and 0 bases respectively, with 12 bases between them. CDR3 length equals 16 residues. CDR3 nucleotide sequence: TGTGCCAGCAGTTCCCGACCCAGGACGAACACCGGGGAGCTGTTTTTT. This gives the protein CASSSRPRTNTGELFF.

V usage is TRBV6-1 and J usage is TRBJ2-3; tentatively, D is TRBD1 or TRBD2 (5 bases each). Trimming pared 11 bases from V and 1 base from J, leaving 10 bases between. The germline V gene encodes CDR1 MNHNS and CDR2 SASEGT. This CDR3 has 12 residues. The CDR3 sequence: CAVGDGTDTQYF. CDR3 sequence (DNA): TGTGCCGTAGGGGACGGCACAGATACGCAGTATTTT.

The chain has TRBV29-1 and TRBJ2-5; D may be TRBD1 (6 bases). The ends were cut back, 6 bases at V and 0 bases at J, with 11 bases in the middle. Looked up from germline, CDR1 is SQVTM and CDR2 is ANQGSEA. The CDR3 has 13 residues. CDR3 nucleotide sequence: TGCAGCGTCATACAGGGCCACCAAGAGACCCAGTACTTC. This encodes CSVIQGHQETQYF.

This clonotype was detected a few times. Sequence at one end of the junction differs from germline and may be a read error. The CDR3 loop is CASSFRTYNEQFF. The CDR3 DNA sequence: TGTGCCAGCAGCTTCAGGACCTATAATGAGCAGTTCTTC. This chain joins TRBV5-6 and TRBJ2-1; no clear D gene. Germline CDR1 and CDR2: SGHDT and YYEEEE. This CDR3 is 13 amino acids long. Drawing the rest from reference TRBV5-6 and TRBJ2-1, the complete variable domain is DAGVTQSPTHLIKTRGQQVTLRCSPKSGHDTVSWYQQALGQGPQFIFQYYEEEERQRGNFPDRFSGHQFPNYSSELNVNALLLGDSALYLCASSFRTYNEQFFGPGTRLTVL.

The J gene is TRBJ2-1, the V gene TRBV5-6; 7 positions match TRBD1. The CDR3 is 12 residues long. J lost 12 bases, V lost 0 bases, and 3 bases had no gene match. Germline V gives CDR1 SGHDT, CDR2 YYEEEE. The CDR3 DNA follows: TGTGCCAGCAGCTTGGGAACAGGGGTGCAGTTCTTC. Its translation is CASSLGTGVQFF.

V and J are TRBV6-1 and TRBJ2-3; no reliable D call. V dropped 8 bases and J dropped 9 bases, with 18 bases sitting between them. Germline V gene data show CDR1 as MNHNS and CDR2 as SASEGT. The CDR3 covers 13 residues. CDR3 nucleotides: TGTGCCAGCGCCTTAGGCTTCTCAGCGACGCAGTATTTT. This sequence encodes CASALGFSATQYF.

This clonotype was detected ten times or more. The chain joins TRBV7-2 to TRBJ2-1; TRBD1 is a possible D gene (6 bases). The CDR3 spans 14 residues. Germline CDR1 SGHTA, CDR2 FQGNSA. Trimming cost V 2 bases and J 6 bases, with 11 bases left between them. CDR3 DNA sequence: TGTGCCAGCAGCTTAATGGACAGCCGCAATGAGCAGTTCTTC. Translating it yields CASSLMDSRNEQFF. The entire variable domain, with the rest obtained from reference TRBV7-2 and TRBJ2-1, is as follows: GAGVSQSPSNKVTEKGKDVELRCDPISGHTALYWYRQSLGQGLEFLIYFQGNSAPDKSGLPSDRFSAERTGGSVSTLTIQRTQQEDSAVYLCASSLMDSRNEQFFGPGTRLTVL.

This rearrangement joins TRBV18 to TRBJ1-2; 7 bases are a match to TRBD1. The junction had 8 bases not matched to a gene; V was cut back by 0 bases and J by 4 bases. The CDR3 is 16 amino acids. CDR1 is KGHSH, CDR2 LQKENI, per germline. CDR3 sequence: CASSPPDRPFVYGYTF. The CDR3 DNA sequence: TGTGCCAGCTCACCACCGGACAGGCCCTTCGTCTATGGCTACACCTTC. The variable domain in full, completed from reference TRBV18 and TRBJ1-2, reads NAGVMQNPRHLVRRRGQEARLRCSPMKGHSHVYWYRQLPEEGLKFMVYLQKENIIDESGMPKERFSAEFPKEGPSILRIQQVVRGDSAAYFCASSPPDRPFVYGYTFGSGTRLTVV.

This sequence joins TRBV4-2 and TRBJ2-1; 9 nucleotides agree with TRBD2. Germline-derived CDR1 and CDR2 are LGHNA and YNFKEQ. V trimming: 5 bases; J trimming: 4 bases; junction bases outside the gene matches: 6. This CDR3 is built from 15 residues. The CDR3 is CASSFAGGHYNEQFF. The DNA for the CDR3 is TGTGCCAGCAGCTTCGCGGGGGGGCATTACAATGAGCAGTTCTTC.

This clonotype was observed a handful of times. The gene calls are TRBV6-2 or TRBV6-3 and TRBJ2-7; D unclear. The CDR3 is 17 amino acids. V was shortened by 0 bases and J by 2 bases, with 17 bases between the two germline ends. Germline-derived CDR1 and CDR2 are MNHEY and SVGEGT. CDR3 in DNA: TGTGCCAGCAGTTACTCGAAGGCCGGACGCGCCCCCTACGAGCAGTACTTC. Encoded protein: CASSYSKAGRAPYEQYF.

This clonotype was seen a handful of times. Mismatch with germline at one junction end may stem from a read error. This chain connects TRBV7-7 to TRBJ2-2, with D perhaps matching TRBD1 or TRBD2 (6 bases each). Germline lookup yields CDR1 SSHAT and CDR2 FNYEAQ (reference sequence). This CDR3 has 15 amino acids. The CDR3 sequence: CASSLGGFDTGELFF. CDR3 bases: TGTGCTAGCAGCTTAGGGGGGTTTGACACCGGGGAGCTGTTTTTT.

The V call is TRBV2, the J call TRBJ1-3; 8 positions agree with TRBD1. V trimming: 8 bases; J trimming: 0 bases; junction bases outside the gene matches: 12. Per the germline V gene, CDR1 is SNHLY and CDR2 is FYNNEI. The CDR3 sequence is 17 residues long. The CDR3 DNA sequence: TGTGCCAGCGACCTCTATTGGGACAGGAGCTCTGGAAACACCATATATTTT. It is translated as CASDLYWDRSSGNTIYF.

This rearrangement joins TRBV19 to TRBJ2-1; 9 positions match TRBD1. With V trimmed by 2 bases and J by 8 bases, 7 bases remained unmatched. From germline, CDR1 is LNHDA and CDR2 SQIVND (reference sequence). The CDR3 contains 15 residues. In nucleotides, the CDR3 is TGTGCCAGTAGTATAACAGGGGGCGGGAAGGATGAGCAGTTCTTC. Its translation is CASSITGGGKDEQFF.

The chain combines TRBV19 with TRBJ1-4; D is unclear. CDR1 LNHDA and CDR2 SQIVND come from the germline V gene (reference sequence). V was clipped by 5 bases and J by 8 bases, with 18 bases between them. The CDR3 has 15 residues. CDR3 sequence reads: CASSPSWGFGEKLFF. The CDR3 DNA sequence: TGTGCCAGTAGTCCCTCGTGGGGATTTGGGGAAAAACTGTTTTTT.